A selection of T cell receptor beta chains follows, all from one sample in a study of blood T cell repertoires in COVID-19. TCRdb's copy holds only in-frame clones and misses some; the assay was immunoSEQ multiplex PCR. The data contain about 69,000 clones, roughly 73% of them singletons. Sequenced input: peripheral blood. These receptors were collected from a human donor in a cohort sampled during active COVID-19. The CDR3 runs from the conserved cysteine through the conserved F or W. The order of the fields is J gene, V gene, clone size, D gene, CDR3 protein, CDR3 DNA. The D gene is left open where the match is weak. Size values are once, few and many counts, or a class for expanded clones, and some rows have none.

TRBJ2-7 | TRBV5-5 | NA | TRBD1 | CASSLTGGRYEQYF | TGTGCCAGCAGCCTGACAGGGGGCCGGTACGAGCAGTACTTC
TRBJ1-2 | TRBV3-1/TRBV3-2 | once | NA | CASSQDPRGYTF | TGTGCCAGCAGCCAAGACCCGCGTGGCTACACCTTC
TRBJ2-7 | TRBV28 | NA | NA | CASSPPHSRQYF | TGTGCCAGCAGTCCCCCCCACTCACGGCAGTACTTC
TRBJ2-3 | TRBV21-1 | NA | NA | CASSKHDREPPHRGTQYF | TGTGCCAGCAGCAAACACGACAGGGAACCCCCGCACAGGGGTACGCAGTATTTT
TRBJ2-5 | TRBV27 | NA | TRBD2 | CASSFWLAGDRETQYF | TGTGCCAGCAGTTTTTGGCTAGCGGGGGACCGTGAGACCCAGTACTTC
TRBJ1-2 | TRBV7-9 | NA | TRBD1 | CASSPQTGGYGYTF | TGTGCCAGCAGCCCCCAGACAGGGGGGTATGGCTACACCTTC
TRBJ2-7 | TRBV9 | NA | TRBD2 | CASSVGGTSSYEQYF | TGTGCCAGCAGCGTCGGAGGGACTAGTAGCTACGAGCAGTACTTC
TRBJ1-1 | TRBV28 | NA | NA | CASSPHSGNTEAFF | TGTGCCAGCAGTCCCCACTCCGGGAACACTGAAGCTTTCTTT
TRBJ2-2 | TRBV19 | once | NA | CASNAGPNTGELFF | TGTGCCAGTAATGCAGGGCCGAACACCGGGGAGCTGTTTTTT
TRBJ1-5 | TRBV5-5 | few | NA | CASSLGDFQPQHF | TGTGCCAGCAGCTTGGGGGACTTTCAGCCCCAGCATTTT
TRBJ2-5 | TRBV11-2 | NA | NA | CASSLGTGVQETQYF | TGTGCCAGCAGCTTAGGGACGGGGGTCCAAGAGACCCAGTACTTC
TRBJ1-5 | TRBV4-1 | NA | TRBD1 | CASSQEEGGGFRNQPQHF | TGCGCCAGCAGCCAAGAGGAAGGAGGGGGCTTTCGCAATCAGCCCCAGCATTTT
TRBJ1-2 | TRBV15 | NA | NA | CATSREVGNYGYTF | TGTGCCACCAGCAGAGAAGTGGGCAACTATGGCTACACCTTC
TRBJ2-5 | TRBV12-5 | NA | NA | CASGLGQVGETQYF | TGTGCTAGTGGTTTGGGACAGGTCGGAGAGACCCAGTACTTC
TRBJ2-7 | TRBV6-1 | NA | TRBD2 | CASSALSGRAYEQYF | TGTGCCAGCAGTGCCCTTAGCGGGAGGGCCTACGAGCAGTACTTC
TRBJ2-7 | TRBV5-1 | NA | TRBD2 | CASSPTPPSGSSHEQYF | TGCGCCAGCAGCCCAACTCCCCCTAGCGGGAGTTCCCACGAGCAGTACTTC
TRBJ2-3 | TRBV27 | few | NA | CASSLSFTGVPGLTDTQYF | TGTGCCAGCAGTTTATCGTTCACAGGGGTCCCGGGACTCACAGATACGCAGTATTTT
TRBJ2-1 | TRBV5-4 | NA | TRBD1 | CASSPTGGRIDSYNEQFF | TGTGCCAGCAGCCCGACAGGGGGCCGGATCGACTCCTACAATGAGCAGTTCTTC
TRBJ2-3 | TRBV5-1 | NA | NA | CASSLSDSWTDTQYF | TGCGCCAGCAGCTTATCCGACTCCTGGACAGATACGCAGTATTTT
TRBJ2-7 | TRBV6-5 | NA | TRBD1 | CASSPTGNPYEQYF | TGTGCCAGCAGCCCGACAGGGAATCCCTACGAGCAGTACTTC
TRBJ2-1 | TRBV5-1 | NA | NA | CASSLNPGTDNEQFF | TGCGCCAGCAGCTTGAACCCAGGCACCGACAATGAGCAGTTCTTC
TRBJ2-7 | TRBV7-9 | NA | TRBD1 | CASSLPGQGAYEQYF | TGTGCCAGCAGCTTACCGGGACAGGGGGCCTATGAGCAGTACTTC
TRBJ1-1 | TRBV7-8 | NA | TRBD1 | CASSRTGATEAFF | TGTGCCAGCAGCCGTACAGGGGCCACTGAAGCTTTCTTT
TRBJ2-7 | TRBV18 | NA | TRBD2 | CASSPTSGRSGDEQYF | TGTGCCAGCTCACCAACTAGCGGGAGAAGCGGGGACGAGCAGTACTTC
TRBJ2-1 | TRBV5-4 | once | TRBD2 | CASSLGSGLAGYNEQFF | TGTGCCAGCAGCTTAGGTTCGGGGCTAGCGGGTTACAATGAGCAGTTCTTC
TRBJ1-1 | TRBV5-1 | NA | NA | CASSLVPGTEAFF | TGCGCCAGCAGCTTGGTACCGGGCACTGAAGCTTTCTTT
TRBJ2-3 | TRBV4-2 | NA | TRBD2 | CASSQGFAGDLTDTQYF | TGTGCCAGCAGCCAAGGTTTTGCGGGGGACCTCACAGATACGCAGTATTTT
TRBJ2-5 | TRBV14 | NA | TRBD1 | CASSLLGGEETQYF | TGTGCCAGCAGCCTTTTAGGGGGCGAAGAGACCCAGTACTTC
TRBJ2-4 | TRBV14 | many | NA | CASSQDLAKNIQYF | TGTGCCAGCAGCCAAGACCTAGCCAAAAACATTCAGTACTTC
TRBJ2-7 | TRBV3-1/TRBV3-2 | NA | NA | CASSQDRGYEQYF | TGTGCCAGCAGCCAAGATCGGGGTTACGAGCAGTACTTC
TRBJ2-3 | TRBV19 | NA | NA | CASSKLATDTQYF | TGTGCCAGTAGTAAACTAGCAACAGATACGCAGTATTTT
TRBJ2-2 | TRBV6-5 | NA | NA | CASNLNRDRTGELFF | TGTGCCAGCAACCTAAACAGGGATAGGACCGGGGAGCTGTTTTTT
TRBJ1-6 | TRBV7-8 | NA | NA | CASSLALRANSPLHF | TGTGCCAGCAGCTTAGCGCTGAGGGCTAATTCACCCCTCCACTTT
TRBJ2-2 | TRBV5-1 | NA | NA | CASSPETGRGPRELFF | TGCGCCAGCAGTCCTGAGACAGGACGGGGCCCCCGGGAGCTGTTTTTT
TRBJ2-7 | TRBV7-8 | NA | NA | CAGGEARSSYEQYF | TGTGCCGGAGGGGAAGCCCGGAGCTCCTACGAGCAGTACTTC
TRBJ1-1 | TRBV5-4 | NA | NA | CASSPPGTRDTEAFF | TGTGCCAGCAGCCCCCCCGGGACAAGGGACACTGAAGCTTTCTTT
TRBJ1-3 | TRBV5-8 | NA | TRBD1 | CASSQGQAAGNTIYF | TGTGCCAGCAGCCAGGGACAGGCGGCTGGAAACACCATATATTTT
TRBJ1-4 | TRBV27 | NA | NA | CASSFLGAEEKLFF | TGTGCCAGCAGTTTCCTGGGGGCGGAGGAAAAACTGTTTTTT